Here is one T cell receptor beta chain with its context. These data belong to a study of cytomegalovirus exposure and HLA in healthy donors. The repertoire was sequenced with immunoSEQ multiplex PCR; TCRdb's copy has only in-frame clones and lacks some. The sample includes 200,000 or so clones, almost 90% of them seen just once. CDR1 is SGHNT, CDR2 YENEEA, per germline. This CDR3 has 15 residues. The ends lost 1 base at V and 3 bases at J; junction bases unmatched: 4. The sequence derives from a woman aged 18-30 years in good health and CMV-seronegative. Sequencing was performed on PBMCs. The chain uses TRBV11-3 and TRBJ2-7; TRBD2 agrees at 9 bases. The CDR3 loop reads CASSLGLAEIYEQYF. The CDR3 DNA sequence: TGTGCCAGCAGCTTAGGACTAGCGGAGATCTACGAGCAGTACTTC.